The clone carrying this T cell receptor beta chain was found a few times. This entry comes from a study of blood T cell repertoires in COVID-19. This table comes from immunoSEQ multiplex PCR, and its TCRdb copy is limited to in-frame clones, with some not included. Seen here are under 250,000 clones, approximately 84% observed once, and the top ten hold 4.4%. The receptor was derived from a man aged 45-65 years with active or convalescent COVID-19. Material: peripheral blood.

For the CDR3, the DNA is TGCAGCGTTGTCTATGGACAGGTCTACAATGAGCAGTTCTTC. Its protein is CSVVYGQVYNEQFF. The chain joins TRBV29-1 to TRBJ2-1, with 7 positions matching TRBD1. This CDR3 contains 14 residues. Unmatched junction bases numbered 6, after V lost 4 bases and J lost 3 bases. Per the germline V gene, CDR1 is SQVTM and CDR2 is ANQGSEA.